This T cell receptor beta chain was sequenced in a study of cytomegalovirus exposure and HLA in healthy donors. This clone was seen once. V lost 6 bases and J 3 bases, leaving 14 bases between the germline ends. Looked up from germline, CDR1 is LNHDA and CDR2 is SQIVND (reference sequence). There are 14 residues in the CDR3. Vbeta (60) and Jbeta (13) primers were used in the PCR. The data were produced by immunoSEQ multiplex PCR, yet TCRdb's version contains in-frame clones alone and is incomplete. The sample carries about 160,000 clones, around three quarters recorded once. Sequenced: PBMCs. The chain recombines TRBV19 with TRBJ2-5; a possible D gene is TRBD1 (6 bases). The clonotype comes from a man aged 40-49 years in good health and CMV-seronegative. For the CDR3, the DNA is TGTGCCAGTAGCCAACAGGGATGGGAAGAGACCCAGTACTTC. This gives the protein CASSQQGWEETQYF.